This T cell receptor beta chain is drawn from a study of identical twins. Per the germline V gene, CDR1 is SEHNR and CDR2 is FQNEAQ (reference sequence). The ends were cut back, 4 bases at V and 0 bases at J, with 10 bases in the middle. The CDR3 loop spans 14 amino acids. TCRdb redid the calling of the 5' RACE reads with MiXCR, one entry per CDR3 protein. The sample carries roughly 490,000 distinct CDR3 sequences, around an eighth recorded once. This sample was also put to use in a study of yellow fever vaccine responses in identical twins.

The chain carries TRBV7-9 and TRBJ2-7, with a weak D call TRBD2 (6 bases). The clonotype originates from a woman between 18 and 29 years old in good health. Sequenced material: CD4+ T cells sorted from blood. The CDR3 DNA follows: TGTGCCAGCAGCTCCGGGGGATACTCCTACGAGCAGTACTTC. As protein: CASSSGGYSYEQYF.